A single sample gave rise to the 29 T cell receptor beta chains below, sequenced in a study of cytomegalovirus exposure and HLA in healthy donors. Profiling relied on immunoSEQ multiplex PCR, and the TCRdb table lists in-frame clones only, not all of them. In the table there are about 160,000 clones, around 92% of which are singletons. Specimen: PBMCs. The receptors here all came from a man aged 18 to 35 in good health and CMV-seropositive.

J is TRBJ1-2 and V is TRBV15; TRBD1 aligns across 7 bases. V trimming: 5 bases; J trimming: 7 bases; junction bases outside the gene matches: 7. Germline V gives CDR1 LNHNV, CDR2 YYDKDF (reference sequence). The CDR3 has 13 residues. The CDR3 DNA sequence: TGTGCCACCAGCCCAGGGACAGTCTCTGGCTACACCTTC. This sequence encodes CATSPGTVSGYTF.

The V and J genes are TRBV28 and TRBJ2-7, with TRBD1 matching over 8 bases. Germline CDR1 reads MDHEN; CDR2 reads SYDVKM. The ends lost 3 bases at V and 7 bases at J; junction bases unmatched: 8. The CDR3 runs 14 residues. In DNA form, the CDR3 reads TGTGCCAGCAGTTTCCCCCAGGGGGCGAGGGAGCAGTACTTC. This gives the protein CASSFPQGAREQYF. Variable domain in full (rest from reference TRBV28 and TRBJ2-7): DVKVTQSSRYLVKRTGEKVFLECVQDMDHENMFWYRQDPGLGLRLIYFSYDVKMKEKGDIPEGYSVSREKKERFSLILESASTNQTSMYLCASSFPQGAREQYFGPGTRLTVT.

As DNA, the CDR3 is TGCGCCAGCAGCCAAGCCCCTAGTGGTCTCCAAGAGACCCAGTACTTC. This gives the protein CASSQAPSGLQETQYF. The chain is built from TRBV4-1 and TRBJ2-5; unclear D gene. V lost 1 base and J lost 1, with 13 bases in between. The CDR3 extends over 16 amino acids. Germline V gene lookup returns CDR1 MGHRA and CDR2 YSYEKL.

This clone was seen more than once but under ten times. V is TRBV19 and J is TRBJ2-1, with TRBD2 identical over 7 bases. Germline V gene data show CDR1 as LNHDA and CDR2 as SQIVND (reference sequence). The CDR3 runs 22 residues. After removal of 5 bases from V and 9 bases from J, the junction contained 34 bases not matched to a gene. CDR3 sequence (DNA): TGTGCCAGTAGTCCCGCCGAAAACCTAGGGTCTAGCGATTGGGGAGGGTGGAGTGAGCAGTTCTTC. Protein sequence: CASSPAENLGSSDWGGWSEQFF.

The rearrangement joins TRBV30 to TRBJ1-1; no clear D. Germline CDR1 is GTSNPN and CDR2 is SVGIG (reference sequence). This CDR3 spans 11 amino acids. V was clipped by 0 bases and J by 10 bases, with 9 bases between them. The CDR3 DNA reads as TGTGCCTGGAGTGTAACGGGGAGAGCTTTCTTT. As protein: CAWSVTGRAFF.

The genes are TRBV7-9 and TRBJ2-5; D is possibly TRBD1 (6 bases). V was trimmed by 6 bases and J by 9 bases, leaving 14 bases between them. CDR3 length: 12 amino acids. Germline V gene data show CDR1 as SEHNR and CDR2 as FQNEAQ (reference sequence). The CDR3 DNA reads as TGTGCCAGCAGGCACACAGGGTCGCCCCAGTACTTC. This encodes CASRHTGSPQYF.

The chain links TRBV6-5 to TRBJ2-2, with 8 bases matching TRBD2. CDR3 length: 15 amino acids. CDR1 is MNHEY and CDR2 is SVGAGI in the germline V gene. V was clipped by 7 bases and J by 6 bases; unmatched bases: 10. The CDR3: CASTLLGLASGELFF. For the CDR3, the DNA is TGTGCCAGCACCCTACTCGGACTAGCATCCGGGGAGCTGTTTTTT.

V usage is TRBV7-6 and J usage is TRBJ2-1; 9 bases are a match to TRBD1. This CDR3 contains 17 residues. With V trimmed by 1 base and J by 3 bases, 7 bases remained unmatched. Germline assignment: CDR1 SGHVS and CDR2 FNYEAQ. DNA of the CDR3: TGTGCCAGCAGCTTAGAGTCCGGGACAGGGTACTACAATGAGCAGTTCTTC. It codes for CASSLESGTGYYNEQFF.

The chain joins TRBV9 to TRBJ2-1, with D tentatively TRBD2 (6 bases). This CDR3 is built from 17 residues. The V gene's germline CDR1 is SGDLS and CDR2 YYNGEE. Between the trimmed V and J ends, which lost 0 bases and 1 base, there was a span of 14 bases. The CDR3 loop reads CASSVDGGAISYNEQFF. In DNA form, the CDR3 reads TGTGCCAGCAGCGTAGATGGCGGGGCCATTTCCTACAATGAGCAGTTCTTC.

V usage is TRBV4-1 and J usage is TRBJ1-2, with D possibly TRBD1 on 6 matching bases. V was shortened by 4 bases and J by 0 bases, with 18 bases between the two germline ends. CDR3 size: 17 residues. Germline values: CDR1 MGHRA, CDR2 YSYEKL. The CDR3 sequence: CASSPTGRGPANYGYTF. As DNA, the CDR3 is TGCGCCAGCAGCCCAACAGGGAGGGGCCCGGCTAACTATGGCTACACCTTC.

V is TRBV4-1 and J is TRBJ1-5, with D possibly TRBD1 on 5 matching bases. Germline-derived CDR1 and CDR2 are MGHRA and YSYEKL. The CDR3 has 14 amino acids. V was shortened by 4 bases and J by 8 bases, with 15 bases between the two germline ends. The CDR3 sequence is CASSRGDRGEPQHF. CDR3 coding DNA: TGCGCCAGCAGCCGAGGGGACCGCGGGGAGCCCCAGCATTTT.

CDR3 DNA sequence: TGTGCCAGCAGCCCGTCTGACAGGGGATGGGGAGAGACCCAGTACTTC. Its protein is CASSPSDRGWGETQYF. This sequence joins TRBV5-4 and TRBJ2-5; 8 nucleotides line up with TRBD1. The CDR3 runs 16 residues. The V segment lost 4 bases and the J segment 4 bases; nucleotides outside the gene matches: 12. Germline CDR1 is SGHNT and CDR2 is YYREEE (reference sequence). Full variable domain (missing parts from reference TRBV5-4 and TRBJ2-5): ETGVTQSPTHLIKTRGQQVTLRCSSQSGHNTVSWYQQALGQGPQFIFQYYREEENGRGNFPPRFSGLQFPNYSSELNVNALELDDSALYLCASSPSDRGWGETQYFGPGTRLLVL.

V and J are TRBV12-5 and TRBJ2-1; TRBD2 matches at 10 bases. V gave up 7 bases and J gave up 7 bases; unmatched junction bases: 4. Germline loops: CDR1 LGHNT, CDR2 FRNRAP. CDR3 length: 13 residues. Written as DNA, the CDR3 is TGTGCTAGTGCTTCGACTAGCGGGAATGAGCAGTTCTTC. Protein: CASASTSGNEQFF.

The V call is TRBV27, the J call TRBJ2-1; a weak D match, TRBD2 (5 bases). The CDR3 consists of 16 residues. V lost 5 bases and J lost 0, with 14 bases in between. CDR1 MNHEY and CDR2 SMNVEV come from the germline V gene (reference sequence). CDR3: CASSRRTSSSYNEQFF. CDR3 in DNA: TGTGCCAGCAGTCGAAGGACTTCCAGCTCCTACAATGAGCAGTTCTTC.

This CDR3 reads CASSSAGRTNEQFF. In nucleotides, the CDR3 is TGTGCCAGCAGTTCGGCGGGGAGGACGAATGAGCAGTTCTTC. J is TRBJ2-1 and V is TRBV28; D may be TRBD2 (6 bases). CDR1 MDHEN and CDR2 SYDVKM come from the germline V gene. Between the trimmed V and J ends, which lost 4 bases and 7 bases, there was a span of 14 bases. The CDR3 covers 14 residues.

As to this clone: The same CDR3 arises from other DNA sequences in this sample as well. The J gene is TRBJ2-7, the V gene TRBV5-4, with TRBD1 matching over 7 bases. The CDR3 sequence is 13 residues long. Trimming removed 4 bases from V and 2 bases from J; junction bases left unmatched: 3. CDR1 SGHNT and CDR2 YYREEE come from the germline V gene (reference sequence). CDR3 DNA sequence: TGTGCCAGCAGCACCGGGACAGCCTACGAGCAGTACTTC. It translates to CASSTGTAYEQYF. Looking up the rest from reference TRBV5-4 and TRBJ2-7 gives the full variable domain: ETGVTQSPTHLIKTRGQQVTLRCSSQSGHNTVSWYQQALGQGPQFIFQYYREEENGRGNFPPRFSGLQFPNYSSELNVNALELDDSALYLCASSTGTAYEQYFGPGTRLTVT.

The genes are TRBV19 and TRBJ1-1; a possible D gene is TRBD1 (6 bases). This CDR3 is 14 amino acids long. V lost 6 bases, J lost 1 base, and 12 bases lay in between. Per the germline V gene, CDR1 is LNHDA and CDR2 is SQIVND (reference sequence). CDR3 region: CASSWGHKNTEAFF. DNA for the CDR3: TGTGCCAGTAGCTGGGGGCATAAGAACACTGAAGCTTTCTTT.

V and J are TRBV19 and TRBJ2-7, with 10 nucleotides matching TRBD1. Germline values: CDR1 LNHDA, CDR2 SQIVND (reference sequence). CDR3 length: 17 amino acids. V trimming: 5 bases; J trimming: 7 bases; junction bases outside the gene matches: 17. In DNA, the CDR3 is TGTGCCAGTAGTCTATTCCCGGCCAAGGACAGGGGGTGGGAGCAGTACTTC. Its translation is CASSLFPAKDRGWEQYF.

The V and J genes are TRBV9 and TRBJ1-4, with D possibly being TRBD1 (5 bases). Per the germline V gene, CDR1 is SGDLS and CDR2 is YYNGEE. The V and J ends lost 0 bases and 3 bases respectively, with 9 bases between them. The CDR3 loop spans 15 amino acids. CDR3 amino acids: CASSVAQGSNEKLFF. The CDR3 DNA reads as TGTGCCAGCAGCGTAGCTCAGGGTTCTAATGAAAAACTGTTTTTT.

This clone has only a few counts. This rearrangement joins TRBV28 to TRBJ2-7, with a weak D call TRBD2 (7 bases). CDR1 MDHEN and CDR2 SYDVKM come from the germline V gene. The V end lost 1 base, the J end lost 5 bases, and 18 bases lay between the germline ends. This CDR3 comprises 16 residues. Here the CDR3 DNA reads TGTGCCAGCAGTTTATTACGTTTGGGGCGGGGGCACGAGCAGTACTTC. As protein: CASSLLRLGRGHEQYF.

The chain is built from TRBV7-9 and TRBJ1-1; D possibly corresponds to TRBD1 (6 bases). The CDR3 is made up of 15 amino acids. The germline CDR1 and CDR2 sequences are SEHNR and FQNEAQ (reference sequence). The V and J ends lost 6 bases and 3 bases respectively, with 17 bases between them. CDR3 sequence reads: CASSSYPPGDTEAFF. CDR3 coding DNA: TGTGCCAGCAGTTCGTACCCGCCAGGGGACACTGAAGCTTTCTTT.

In nucleotides, the CDR3 is TGCGCCAGCAGCCAAGTGGGGGGAGTCGTCTATGGCTACACCTTC. Translation gives CASSQVGGVVYGYTF. The rearrangement uses TRBV4-1 and TRBJ1-2, with a weak D call TRBD1 (5 bases). There are 15 residues in the CDR3. V shed 1 base and J shed 4 bases, with 13 bases lying between them. Germline loops: CDR1 MGHRA, CDR2 YSYEKL.

The CDR3 here is CAWKIQGIQETQYF. CDR3 in DNA: TGTGCCTGGAAAATACAGGGGATTCAAGAGACCCAGTACTTC. The V gene is TRBV30, the J gene TRBJ2-5; 7 positions agree with TRBD1. Germline V CDR1 and CDR2: GTSNPN, SVGIG (reference sequence). The CDR3 loop spans 14 amino acids. Germline trimming cut 4 bases from V and 2 bases from J; bases unmatched to any gene: 7. Full variable domain (missing parts from reference TRBV30 and TRBJ2-5): SQTIHQWPATLVQPVGSPLSLECTVEGTSNPNLYWYRQAAGRGLQLLFYSVGIGQISSEVPQNLSASRPQDRQFILSSKKLLLSDSGFYLCAWKIQGIQETQYFGPGTRLLVL.

V is TRBV4-2 and J is TRBJ1-4; 10 positions match TRBD1. V gave up 6 bases and J gave up 8 bases; unmatched junction bases: 6. CDR3 length: 14 residues. Germline CDR1 and CDR2: LGHNA and YNFKEQ. As DNA, the CDR3 is TGTGCCAGCAGGTCGACAGGGGGCTTAGAAAAACTGTTTTTT. Encoded protein: CASRSTGGLEKLFF.

Comments on this clone: Because the CDR3's place on the DNA is in doubt, the DNA is left out and the CDR3 is given as listed by TCRdb. The rearrangement joins TRBV6-1 to TRBJ2-7; whether TRBD2, the table's D call, matches the DNA was not checked. The germline CDR1 and CDR2 sequences are MNHNS and SASEGT. A total of 14 residues make up the CDR3, ends included. The CDR3 is CASKSVAGGSPWYF.

V usage is TRBV19 and J usage is TRBJ1-1; weak D call: TRBD1 (5 bases). The CDR3 length is 14 residues. Trimming cost V 5 bases and J 0 bases, with 10 bases left between them. CDR1 LNHDA and CDR2 SQIVND come from the germline V gene (reference sequence). The CDR3 region is CASSPTVLNTEAFF. The CDR3 nucleotides are TGTGCCAGTAGTCCGACAGTTTTGAACACTGAAGCTTTCTTT.

The chain has TRBV10-3 and TRBJ2-2; 9 bases map to TRBD1. V trimming: 6 bases; J trimming: 7 bases; junction bases outside the gene matches: 6. The CDR3 totals 14 residues. The germline V gene has CDR1 ENHRY and CDR2 SYGVKD. CDR3 sequence: CAISRDRDYGELFF. In DNA, the CDR3 is TGTGCCATCAGCCGGGACAGGGACTACGGGGAGCTGTTTTTT.

V and J are TRBV15 and TRBJ1-1, with 7 bases identical to TRBD1. V was pared by 9 bases and J by 2 bases, with 12 bases of the junction left unmatched. The CDR3 runs to 15 residues. Germline loops: CDR1 LNHNV, CDR2 YYDKDF (reference sequence). CDR3 coding DNA: TGTGCCACTCGGGACAGCAGATGGGTCAACACTGAAGCTTTCTTT. It encodes CATRDSRWVNTEAFF.

There are a few counts of this clone. The chain couples TRBV11-2 to TRBJ1-3; D unresolved. The V and J ends lost 5 bases and 4 bases respectively, with 15 bases between them. Germline values: CDR1 SGHAT, CDR2 FQNNGV. The CDR3 length is 15 residues. The CDR3 DNA reads as TGTGCCAGCAGCCCATCAGAGGTTCTCGGAAACACCATATATTTT. It translates to CASSPSEVLGNTIYF.